This T cell receptor beta chain was retrieved from a study of long-term antiretroviral therapy in people with HIV. Overall study results and limits: Clones that had undergone expansion before ART prevailed in the repertoire throughout all time points. Subsequent to ART, diversity was augmented yet persisted below that of transplant donor controls.

The germline V and J ends were trimmed by 0 bases and 5 bases, with 6 bases remaining between them. Per the germline V gene, CDR1 is SGDLS and CDR2 is YYNGEE. This CDR3 region has 12 residues. Before they underwent DNA extraction, samples held 1-10 million cryopreserved PBMC. Notes on this clone: The antigen is unknown.

It was version v3.0 of the immunoSEQ assay that was run at survey level. Sequencing efforts were directed toward about 40,000-55,000 T-cell genomes per sample. Libraries were prepared by immunoSEQ multiplex PCR; TCRdb keeps only in-frame clonotypes and omits some of them. The sample lists 25,000 to 30,000 clones, about 84% occurring once. The chain recombines TRBV9 with TRBJ2-7; D unclear. The specimen was unsorted PBMCs, collected 4.7 to 5 years after starting antiretroviral therapy. The TCR sequence derives from a man aged 35-49 years with HIV. CDR3 nucleotides: TGTGCCAGCAGCGTAGCTGGGAACGAGCAGTACTTC. Protein sequence: CASSVAGNEQYF. The full variable domain, rest sourced from reference TRBV9 and TRBJ2-7, is DSGVTQTPKHLITATGQRVTLRCSPRSGDLSVYWYQQSLDQGLQFLIQYYNGEERAKGNILERFSAQQFPDLHSELNLSSLELGDSALYFCASSVAGNEQYFGPGTRLTVT.